This T cell receptor (beta chain) stems from a study of PD-L1 blockade in urothelial cancer. Study at large: Blood was tested 3 weeks (second dose) and 6 weeks into treatment.

The germline CDR1 and CDR2 sequences are SGHNT and YYREEE (reference sequence). The J segment lost 1 base and the V segment lost 9 bases, leaving 12 bases of the junction unmatched. CDR3 length: 17 amino acids. In its sample, this clone was seen once. Repertoires were generated with immunoSEQ multiplex PCR, while TCRdb's copy carries only in-frame clones and drops some. The table shows about 83,000 clones, with about 85% occurring only once. For each patient, 1 to 8 samples were obtained, pretreatment and on-treatment. V and J are TRBV5-4 and TRBJ2-2; 10 nucleotides agree with TRBD2. The specimen comprised PBMCs, sampled around atezolizumab (anti-PD-L1) treatment. The TCR originated in a woman in her seventies with urothelial cancer. CDR3 loop: CATPKLAGAGNTGELFF. The CDR3 DNA follows: TGTGCCACCCCGAAGCTAGCGGGAGCGGGGAACACCGGGGAGCTGTTTTTT.